Presented here are 5 T cell receptor beta chains from one specimen sequenced in a study of CXCR3-negative and CXCR3-positive naive CD8 T cells. Libraries of TRB cDNA were made by 5' RACE and carried UMIs. From its re-call of the 5' RACE reads, TCRdb lists each CDR3 protein once, without DNA. The repertoire shows around 110,000 distinct CDR3 sequences; the top ten hold over 0.35%. Study-wide points: For CXCR3-positive naive cells, TRB CDR3s were more hydrophobic than those of CXCR3-negative naive cells.

The antigens of these receptors remain unknown. Sequenced input: naive CXCR3+ CD8+ T cells from blood. Documented subset: CD45RO-CCR7+CD27+CD95- naive CD8+ T cells expressing CXCR3 (TNR3+). The receptor source for this set is a human donor in good health. Some clones in this sample may be carry-over from other donors' samples.

V usage is TRBV19 and J usage is TRBJ2-5. Germline V lookup: CDR1 LNHDA, CDR2 SQIVND (reference sequence). This CDR3 comprises 13 residues. CDR3 region: CASSTPPRETQYF.

The rearrangement uses TRBV29-1 and TRBJ2-7. Germline-derived CDR1 and CDR2 are SQVTM and ANQGSEA. The CDR3 has 13 amino acids. Here the CDR3 reads CSVVTRSSYEQYF.

CDR3 amino acids: CASSLDGQGGTEAFF. The chain carries TRBV4-1 and TRBJ1-1; the D gene TCRdb calls, TRBD1, cannot be checked with no DNA. There are 15 residues in the CDR3. In germline, CDR1 is MGHRA, CDR2 YSYEKL.

The genes are TRBV7-7 and TRBJ2-5; TCRdb lists TRBD1, though no DNA is available to test this call. The germline CDR1 and CDR2 sequences are SSHAT and FNYEAQ (reference sequence). This CDR3 is built from 15 residues. CDR3 sequence reads: CASSSGQGAGETQYF.

The chain carries TRBV27 and TRBJ2-1; TCRdb calls TRBD2, which cannot be checked without DNA. The CDR3 spans 15 residues. Germline values: CDR1 MNHEY, CDR2 SMNVEV (reference sequence). The CDR3: CASTTGLVNYNEQFF.